These 9 T cell receptor beta chains share one sample of origin, sequenced in a study of blood T cell repertoires in COVID-19. TCRdb keeps only in-frame clones here, not all; method: immunoSEQ multiplex PCR. The sample has about 190,000 clones; around 84% are singletons. The specimen was PBMCs or T cells enriched from blood (not recorded which). The source of these receptors is a young woman who had recovered from COVID-19.

Points on this clone: One junction end disagrees with the germline gene, perhaps due to a read error. This sequence joins TRBV10-3 and TRBJ2-1; tentative D call: TRBD1 (5 bases). There are 13 residues in the CDR3. Looked up from germline, CDR1 is ENHRY and CDR2 is SYGVKD. CDR3 bases: TGTGCCATCAGAGGGGAAATGTACATTGAGCAGTTCTTC. Amino acids: CAIRGEMYIEQFF.

The chain couples TRBV5-5 to TRBJ1-2; possibly TRBD1 for D (5 bases). Germline V gene sequence: CDR1 SGHKS, CDR2 YYEKEE (reference sequence). This CDR3 has 12 residues. Trimming took 4 bases from V and 4 from J, leaving 8 bases between them. The CDR3 sequence: CASSIDSYGYTF. The CDR3 DNA reads as TGTGCCAGCAGCATTGACAGCTATGGCTACACCTTC.

Here the CDR3 DNA reads TGTGCCAGCAGCTTATTGCGGGGGGAGCAGTACTTC. It specifies CASSLLRGEQYF. This chain links TRBV11-1 with TRBJ2-7; 7 bases line up with TRBD2. CDR1 and CDR2 (germline): SGHAT, FQDESV (reference sequence). The CDR3 runs 12 residues. V lost 2 bases and J lost 7; bases outside the gene matches: 2.

The V gene is TRBV7-3, the J gene TRBJ2-7; maybe TRBD1 (6 bases). V was shortened by 5 bases and J by 8 bases, with 16 bases between the two germline ends. Germline CDR1 and CDR2: SGHTA and FQGTGA. The CDR3 is made up of 13 amino acids. The CDR3 protein is CASSVNRDRKQYF. The DNA of the CDR3 is TGTGCCAGCAGCGTCAACAGGGACCGAAAGCAGTACTTC.

The chain couples TRBV15 to TRBJ2-7, with D perhaps TRBD2 (7 bases). This CDR3 spans 15 amino acids. The V gene's germline CDR1 is LNHNV and CDR2 YYDKDF (reference sequence). V was clipped by 8 bases and J by 6 bases, with 23 bases between them. This CDR3 is CATERGGGTLGEQYF. Written as DNA, the CDR3 is TGTGCCACCGAGCGAGGGGGGGGGACCCTCGGCGAGCAGTACTTC.

The rearrangement uses TRBV5-1 and TRBJ2-3; 8 bases are a match to TRBD2. V trimming: 0 bases; J trimming: 4 bases; junction bases outside the gene matches: 7. The CDR3 extends over 16 amino acids. Germline V gene lookup returns CDR1 SGHRS and CDR2 YFSETQ. CDR3 sequence (DNA): TGCGCCAGCAGCTTGGCCGGACTAGCTCTCTCAGATACGCAGTATTTT. Protein sequence: CASSLAGLALSDTQYF.

This chain connects TRBV7-9 to TRBJ2-1; 8 nucleotides agree with TRBD2. CDR1 is SEHNR, CDR2 FQNEAQ, per germline (reference sequence). This CDR3 spans 15 amino acids. Trimming took 5 bases from V and 5 from J; bases not matched to a gene: 8. CDR3 in amino acids: CASSPNSGIDNEQFF. The CDR3 bases are TGTGCCAGCAGCCCCAATAGCGGGATAGACAATGAGCAGTTCTTC.

The chain employs TRBV28 and TRBJ1-5; no reliable D call. The CDR3 has 15 amino acids. Germline loops: CDR1 MDHEN, CDR2 SYDVKM. The germline V and J ends were trimmed by 5 bases and 8 bases, with 19 bases remaining between them. The CDR3 DNA reads TGTGCCAGCAGTCCGGTGGCAGGTTGGGAGAAGCCCCAGCATTTT. It translates to CASSPVAGWEKPQHF.

The chain links TRBV7-9 to TRBJ2-1; the D gene is possibly TRBD2 (5 bases). The germline V and J ends were trimmed by 5 bases and 10 bases, with 18 bases remaining between them. Per germline, CDR1 SEHNR and CDR2 FQNEAQ (reference sequence). The CDR3 spans 14 residues. In DNA form, the CDR3 reads TGTGCCAGCAGCCCGGCACAGAGGGTGCAGGAGCAGTTCTTC. Encoded protein: CASSPAQRVQEQFF.